Presented here are 11 T cell receptor beta chains from one specimen sequenced in a study of cytomegalovirus exposure and HLA in healthy donors. The assay was immunoSEQ multiplex PCR, and TCRdb's table has in-frame clones only and misses some. The table records a few hundred thousand clones, approximately 88% of them present only once. Specimen: PBMCs. The source is a woman younger than 35 in good health and CMV-seronegative.

This clone was seen only a few times. The gene calls are TRBV27 and TRBJ2-5; 10 nucleotides match TRBD2. The germline V gene has CDR1 MNHEY and CDR2 SMNVEV (reference sequence). The V gene end was trimmed by 4 bases and the J gene end by 4 bases; junction bases not matched to a gene: 9. The CDR3 is 16 residues long. The CDR3, as DNA: TGTGCCAGCAGTTCCCGGATAGCGGGAGGTAGAGAGACCCAGTACTTC. This encodes CASSSRIAGGRETQYF.

The chain links TRBV18 to TRBJ1-5; D perhaps matches TRBD1 (6 bases). This CDR3 region has 15 residues. Trimming removed 6 bases at V and 4 bases at J, with 16 bases between. Looked up from germline, CDR1 is KGHSH and CDR2 is LQKENI. CDR3 in DNA: TGTGCCAGCTCCCCCAGGGGTGGTTCGAATCAGCCCCAGCATTTT. Its protein is CASSPRGGSNQPQHF.

This clone was seen just once. V usage is TRBV10-3 and J usage is TRBJ2-7, with TRBD1 matching 9 bases. From germline, CDR1 is ENHRY and CDR2 SYGVKD. CDR3 length equals 15 residues. J lost 2 bases, V lost 10 bases, and 12 bases had no gene match. CDR3 loop: CATQSAGQGPYEQYF. The CDR3 coding sequence is TGTGCCACCCAAAGCGCGGGACAGGGCCCCTACGAGCAGTACTTC.

This chain uses TRBV14 with TRBJ2-2, with 8 positions matching TRBD2. In germline, CDR1 is SGHDN, CDR2 FVKESK. Trimming cost V 2 bases and J 5 bases; bases outside gene matches: 4. The CDR3 spans 15 residues. The CDR3: CASSQLAGRTGELFF. CDR3 in DNA: TGTGCCAGCAGCCAACTAGCGGGTCGGACCGGGGAGCTGTTTTTT.

The chain couples TRBV7-9 to TRBJ2-5; D is ambiguous. Germline CDR1 reads SEHNR; CDR2 reads FQNEAQ (reference sequence). The CDR3 is made up of 16 amino acids. V gave up 4 bases and J gave up 4 bases, with 19 bases separating them. In DNA form, the CDR3 reads TGTGCCAGCAGCTCTCGGTCTGCCGTATCCGGAGAGACCCAGTACTTC. It is translated as CASSSRSAVSGETQYF.

This clone came up once. The CDR3 DNA reads TGTGCCAGCAGTTGGACACCCGGGAATCAGCCCCAGCATTTT. Translation: CASSWTPGNQPQHF. This chain uses TRBV27 with TRBJ1-5, with D possibly being TRBD1 (5 bases). V shed 4 bases and J shed 4 bases, with 11 bases lying between them. The CDR3 consists of 14 residues. Germline lookup yields CDR1 MNHEY and CDR2 SMNVEV (reference sequence).

This sequence joins TRBV5-8 and TRBJ2-2; D is ambiguous. CDR1 and CDR2 (germline): SGHTS, YDEGEE. Trimming removed 1 base at V and 5 bases at J, with 9 bases between. The CDR3 consists of 14 residues. The CDR3 loop is CASSLLVRTGELFF. In nucleotides, the CDR3 is TGTGCCAGCAGCTTGTTAGTCCGGACCGGGGAGCTGTTTTTT. Using reference TRBV5-8 and TRBJ2-2 for the parts outside the CDR3, the full variable domain is EAGVTQSPTHLIKTRGQQATLRCSPISGHTSVYWYQQALGLGLQFLLWYDEGEERNRGNFPPRFSGRQFPNYSSELNVNALELEDSALYLCASSLLVRTGELFFGEGSRLTVL.

This chain connects TRBV27 to TRBJ2-7; maybe TRBD2 (6 bases). Germline-derived CDR1 and CDR2 are MNHEY and SMNVEV (reference sequence). V lost 6 bases and J 9 bases, leaving 21 bases between the germline ends. The CDR3 contains 14 residues. CDR3 nucleotides: TGTGCCAGCAGCTCCCTTGGGCTGGGGCGGGGGCAGTACTTC. Its protein product is CASSSLGLGRGQYF.

The V and J genes are TRBV19 and TRBJ2-3, with 7 bases identical to TRBD2. The J segment lost 0 bases and the V segment lost 5 bases, leaving 5 bases of the junction unmatched. The CDR3 has 15 residues. Germline lookup yields CDR1 LNHDA and CDR2 SQIVND (reference sequence). CDR3 DNA: TGTGCCAGTAGTTCGGCTAGCGGTAGCACAGATACGCAGTATTTT. Encoded protein: CASSSASGSTDTQYF.

This clone has just one count. This sequence joins TRBV6-5 and TRBJ2-5; maybe TRBD1 (6 bases). Per the germline V gene, CDR1 is MNHEY and CDR2 is SVGAGI. The ends were cut back, 2 bases at V and 5 bases at J, with 12 bases in the middle. The CDR3 runs 14 residues. The CDR3 spells CASSYPTRGETQYF. As DNA, the CDR3 is TGTGCCAGCAGTTACCCAACAAGGGGGGAGACCCAGTACTTC.

This clone was counted a single time. The rearrangement joins TRBV13 to TRBJ2-1; 11 bases match TRBD2. The CDR3 runs 16 residues. Germline values: CDR1 PRHDT, CDR2 FYEKMQ (reference sequence). Trimming took 11 bases from V and 6 from J; bases not matched to a gene: 15. For the CDR3, the DNA is TGTGCCTCCTCCCCCTCTACTAGCGGGAGTTTCAATGAGCAGTTCTTC. This codes for CASSPSTSGSFNEQFF.